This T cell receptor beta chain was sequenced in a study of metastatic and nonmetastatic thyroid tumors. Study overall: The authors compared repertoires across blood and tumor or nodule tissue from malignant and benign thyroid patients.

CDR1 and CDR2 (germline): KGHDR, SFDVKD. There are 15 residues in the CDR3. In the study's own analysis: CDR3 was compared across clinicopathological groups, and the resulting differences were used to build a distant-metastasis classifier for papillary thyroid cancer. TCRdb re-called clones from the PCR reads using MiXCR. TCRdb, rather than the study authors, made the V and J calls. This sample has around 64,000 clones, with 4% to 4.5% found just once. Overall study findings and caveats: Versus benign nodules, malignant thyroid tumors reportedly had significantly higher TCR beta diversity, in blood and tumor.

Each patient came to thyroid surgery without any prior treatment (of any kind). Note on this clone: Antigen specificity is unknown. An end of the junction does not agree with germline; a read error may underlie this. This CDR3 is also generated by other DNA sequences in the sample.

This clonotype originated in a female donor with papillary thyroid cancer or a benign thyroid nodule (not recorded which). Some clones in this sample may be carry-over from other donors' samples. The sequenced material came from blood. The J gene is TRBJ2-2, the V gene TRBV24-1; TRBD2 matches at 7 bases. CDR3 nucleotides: TGTGCTACCAGTGATGGACTAGTGGATGCCGGGGAGCTGTTTTTT. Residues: CATSDGLVDAGELFF.